Listed below are T cell receptor beta chains from one sample, sequenced in a study of human T cells and chemical hapten exposure. TCRdb redid the calling of the RACE reads with MiXCR, one entry per CDR3 protein. The sample contains 380,000 or so distinct CDR3 sequences, around 5.5% of which appear only once. Specimen: whole blood, collected in connection with sensitization to the hapten diphenylcyclopropenone (DPC). The receptor source for this set is a woman aged 18-35 years with alopecia areata. Some clones in this sample may be carry-over from other donors' samples. CDR3s include the opening cysteine and the closing phenylalanine or tryptophan. D genes are given only for firm matches. Not every row has a clone size; where given, it reads once, few, many or a size class.

J,size,V,D,DNA,CDR3
TRBJ2-1,many,TRBV5-4,-,TGTGCCAGCAGCTGGGACCGAGACGGGGATGAGCAGTTCTTC,CASSWDRDGDEQFF
TRBJ2-1,-,TRBV5-4,TRBD1,TGTGCCAGCAGTAACTCTCCAGGACAGGGGGTTGGTAATGAGCAGTTCTTC,CASSNSPGQGVGNEQFF
TRBJ2-5,many,TRBV12-5,-,TGTGCTAGTGGTTCCCGACCGCTCCAAGAGACCCAGTACTTC,CASGSRPLQETQYF
TRBJ2-1,-,TRBV29-1,-,TGCAGCGTTGAACAAGACGGCCAGTTCTTC,CSVEQDGQFF
TRBJ2-3,-,TRBV14,TRBD1,TGTGCCAGCAGCCAACGACAGGGGGCCCCAGATACGCAGTATTTT,CASSQRQGAPDTQYF
TRBJ2-3,-,TRBV28,TRBD1,TGTGCCAGCAGGCGACAGGGTACAGATACGCAGTATTTT,CASRRQGTDTQYF
TRBJ2-3,many,TRBV7-2,-,TGTGCCAGCAGCCCATCCCAGGGGACAGATACGCAGTATTTT,CASSPSQGTDTQYF
TRBJ2-3,-,TRBV6-2/TRBV6-3,TRBD2,TGTGCCAGCAGGAACCGGGGGGTGGTGACAGATACGCAGTATTTT,CASRNRGVVTDTQYF
TRBJ1-5,many,TRBV7-9,-,TGTGCCAGCAGTCTGGGAAACGAGGCTCAGCCCCAGCATTTT,CASSLGNEAQPQHF
TRBJ1-4,few,TRBV6-5,-,TGTGCCAGCAGTCGGACAGTTGCAACTAATGAAAAACTGTTTTTT,CASSRTVATNEKLFF
TRBJ1-4,many,TRBV6-5,-,TGTGCCAGCAGCTCGATGGGGGCCGGGGAAAAACTGTTTTTT,CASSSMGAGEKLFF
TRBJ2-3,-,TRBV12-3/TRBV12-4,TRBD2,TGTGCCAGCGCTAAAGGGACTAGCGGAAGCACAGATACGCAGTATTTT,CASAKGTSGSTDTQYF
TRBJ2-3,-,TRBV6-2/TRBV6-3,-,TGTGCCAGCAGTTACGCTGGAGGGGAGTATTTT,CASSYAGGEYF
TRBJ2-2,many,TRBV29-1,TRBD1,TGCAGCGTGGACAGGGGAGACACAAACACCGGGGAGCTGTTTTTT,CSVDRGDTNTGELFF
TRBJ2-6,many,TRBV12-3/TRBV12-4,-,TGTGCCAGCAGTCAGGGGGGGGCCAACGTCCTGACTTTC,CASSQGGANVLTF
TRBJ1-5,few,TRBV6-2/TRBV6-3,TRBD1,TGTGCCAGCAGTAGCACCGGGACAGGGGGTGCACGGCCCCAGCATTTT,CASSSTGTGGARPQHF
TRBJ1-2,few,TRBV19,-,TGTGCCAGTAGTATTCGGGGGACATGGGATGGCTACACCTTC,CASSIRGTWDGYTF
TRBJ1-4,many,TRBV6-5,-,TGTGCCAGCAGTTACGGGGTAGCGCATGAAAAACTGTTTTTT,CASSYGVAHEKLFF
TRBJ1-2,many,TRBV3-1,-,TGTGCCAGCAGCCAACTCCCGGGAGGCTACACCTTC,CASSQLPGGYTF
TRBJ2-7,few,TRBV6-1,-,TGTGCCAGCAGTGAAGCCGCGGCAAGGACCTACGAGCAGTACTTC,CASSEAAARTYEQYF
TRBJ1-1,-,TRBV12-3/TRBV12-4,-,TGTGCCAGCAGTTTAACGCGGTCCACGGTTGAAGCTTTCTTT,CASSLTRSTVEAFF
TRBJ1-1,few,TRBV6-2/TRBV6-3,-,TGTGCCAGCACCACTGTGGGAGCAATGAACACTGAAGCTTTCTTT,CASTTVGAMNTEAFF
TRBJ1-2,few,TRBV7-2,TRBD1,TGTGCCAGCAGCACTACGCCAGGGACAGGGAACTATGGCTACACCTTC,CASSTTPGTGNYGYTF
TRBJ2-6,few,TRBV6-2/TRBV6-3,-,TGTGCCATTCGCCAGGCGGGCTCTGGGGCCAACGTCCTGACTTTC,CAIRQAGSGANVLTF
TRBJ2-3,-,TRBV20-1,TRBD2,TGCAGTGCTAGACCCCTGGGGGGGGGCACAGATACGCAGTATTTT,CSARPLGGGTDTQYF
TRBJ2-3,many,TRBV4-3,-,TGCGCCAGCAGCCAAGGAACGTTTGGAACAGATACGCAGTATTTT,CASSQGTFGTDTQYF
TRBJ1-6,few,TRBV4-1,-,TGCGCCAGCAGGGACAGCCGTAATTCACCCCTCCACTTT,CASRDSRNSPLHF
TRBJ1-1,many,TRBV29-1,TRBD1,TGCAGCGTTGAAAAGTGGGACAGGGGGCTATCGACTGAAGCTTTCTTT,CSVEKWDRGLSTEAFF
TRBJ2-7,-,TRBV4-2,-,TGTGCCAGCAGCCAAGATCCAGGCAGCGAGCAGTACTTC,CASSQDPGSEQYF
TRBJ2-1,few,TRBV3-1,-,TGTGCCAGCAGCCAAGATGCGGACCGAGAGCAGTTCTTC,CASSQDADREQFF
TRBJ1-1,few,TRBV6-2/TRBV6-3,-,TGTGCCAGCAAACCGGGACAAGGTGAAGCTTTCTTT,CASKPGQGEAFF
TRBJ1-6,-,TRBV6-2/TRBV6-3,-,TGTGCCAGCAGTTACACGAGCGCCAGATCACCCCTCCACTTT,CASSYTSARSPLHF
TRBJ1-6,few,TRBV10-3,-,TGTGCCATCAGTGAGACAGGGAGCGGTTCACCCCTCCACTTT,CAISETGSGSPLHF
TRBJ1-5,many,TRBV28,-,TGTGCCAGCAGTCCGGAAAGGAAGGCCCAGCATTTT,CASSPERKAQHF
TRBJ2-5,-,TRBV5-6,TRBD1,TGTGCCAGCAGCAGTATCACAGGGGAAGAGACCCAGTACTTC,CASSSITGEETQYF
TRBJ2-1,many,TRBV6-5,TRBD2,TGTGCCAGCAGTCGACTAGCGGGGCCCCGGTATGATGAGCAGTTCTTC,CASSRLAGPRYDEQFF
TRBJ1-5,many,TRBV7-2,TRBD1,TGTGCCAGCAGCTCACGACAGGGACGCAATCAGCCCCAGCATTTT,CASSSRQGRNQPQHF
TRBJ2-3,-,TRBV7-2,TRBD2,TGTGCCAGCAGCCCTCTAGCGGGGGGGCAGGGGGATACGCAGTATTTT,CASSPLAGGQGDTQYF
TRBJ1-6,few,TRBV28,-,TGTGCCAGCAGTTTAGGGCCGGGTCCCCTAAATTCACCCCTCCACTTT,CASSLGPGPLNSPLHF
TRBJ1-5,many,TRBV2,TRBD1,TGTGCCAGCAGTGGGGGACAGGCTAGCAATCAGCCCCAGCATTTT,CASSGGQASNQPQHF
TRBJ2-1,-,TRBV2,-,TGTGCCAGCAGTGTGAGGGTGGTTGAGCAGTTCTTC,CASSVRVVEQFF
TRBJ1-2,many,TRBV20-1,TRBD1,TGCAGTGCGCGGACAGGGGATGGCTACACCTTC,CSARTGDGYTF
TRBJ2-7,few,TRBV20-1,TRBD2,TGCAGTGCTAGACCCAGCGGGATTGTCTACGAGCAGTACTTC,CSARPSGIVYEQYF
TRBJ2-7,many,TRBV20-1,-,TGCAGTGCTAGTCGGGGGCTAACTGGGTACGAGCAGTACTTC,CSASRGLTGYEQYF
TRBJ1-1,many,TRBV4-3,TRBD1,TGCGCCAGCAGCCAAGATGTGATGGGACAGAAAGCTTTCTTT,CASSQDVMGQKAFF
TRBJ2-3,many,TRBV5-1,TRBD1,TGCGCCAGCAGCTTGGCCGCGACAGGGGGAGTTTCGGGTACGCAGTATTTT,CASSLAATGGVSGTQYF
TRBJ2-5,many,TRBV29-1,TRBD2,TGCAGCGTTGCCCCCAGGGAGGGGGAGACCCAGTACTTC,CSVAPREGETQYF
TRBJ2-3,many,TRBV5-1,TRBD1,TGCGCCAGCAGCCCGAGAGCGGGACAGGGGGCTAGCACAGATACGCAGTATTTT,CASSPRAGQGASTDTQYF
TRBJ1-5,-,TRBV28,TRBD1,TGTGCCAGCAGTCCCCGACAGGGAGGAAATCAGCCCCAGCATTTT,CASSPRQGGNQPQHF
TRBJ2-5,-,TRBV2,-,TGTGCCAGCAGTGATTTGGAGACCCAGTACTTC,CASSDLETQYF
TRBJ1-5,many,TRBV7-2,-,TGTGCCAGCAGCTCGACGGTTAATCAGCCCCAGCATTTT,CASSSTVNQPQHF
TRBJ2-3,few,TRBV25-1,-,TGTGCCAGCAGTGAATGGGGAGGGGGCAGTGCAGATACGCAGTATTTT,CASSEWGGGSADTQYF
TRBJ2-7,many,TRBV6-1,-,TGTGCCAGCAGTGAAGACTGGACCGCGCCCTACGAGCAGTACTTC,CASSEDWTAPYEQYF
TRBJ2-2,many,TRBV20-1,-,TGCAGTGCTGGCGGCGGCACCGGGGAGCTGTTTTTT,CSAGGGTGELFF
TRBJ2-1,many,TRBV6-1,-,TGTGCCAGCAGTAAGGCGAGGACCCGGGACAATGAGCAGTTCTTC,CASSKARTRDNEQFF
TRBJ1-5,few,TRBV28,-,TGTGCCAGCAGAACCTCCGGGGCCCTCCGGACCCAGCATTTT,CASRTSGALRTQHF
TRBJ1-5,few,TRBV28,-,TGTGCCAGCAGTTTCGGGGGAAACCGCAATCAGCCCCAGCATTTT,CASSFGGNRNQPQHF
TRBJ1-2,few,TRBV25-1,TRBD1,TGTGCCAGCAGTGAATCGATTCCAGGGACAGGGGGCGATGGCTACACCTTC,CASSESIPGTGGDGYTF
TRBJ2-4,many,TRBV20-1,TRBD2,TGCAGTGCCCCCTCAGCTAGCGGACTTCAGTACTTC,CSAPSASGLQYF